Shown below are 2 T cell receptor beta chains from a single sample sequenced in a study of T-cell memory formation after mild COVID-19. TCRdb itself ran the 5' RACE reads through MiXCR, one entry per CDR3 protein. Of 450,000 or so distinct CDR3 sequences listed, roughly 25% are singletons. The sample comprised PBMCs or a T cell subset sorted from them (not recorded which). The receptors come from an adult woman who had mild COVID-19 (a few samples of this study predate the infection). Cell type and time point are not known.

The chain links TRBV3-1 to TRBJ1-1; D remains ambiguous. Deletions cut 3 bases from V and 9 bases from J, with 8 bases between. This CDR3 is built from 11 residues. Germline CDR1 LGHDT, CDR2 YNNKEL (reference sequence). The CDR3 region has the DNA TGTGCCAGCAGCCAGAGGGATAAAGCTTTCTTT. Residues: CASSQRDKAFF.

In this sample, this clonotype turned up a few times. The chain couples TRBV5-1 to TRBJ2-7; tentative D call: TRBD1 (6 bases). Germline CDR1 is SGHRS and CDR2 is YFSETQ. The CDR3 consists of 14 residues. V shed 3 bases and J shed 0 bases, with 10 bases lying between them. CDR3 nucleotide sequence: TGCGCCAGCAGCTGGCAGGGGAGCTCCTACGAGCAGTACTTC. It yields the protein CASSWQGSSYEQYF.